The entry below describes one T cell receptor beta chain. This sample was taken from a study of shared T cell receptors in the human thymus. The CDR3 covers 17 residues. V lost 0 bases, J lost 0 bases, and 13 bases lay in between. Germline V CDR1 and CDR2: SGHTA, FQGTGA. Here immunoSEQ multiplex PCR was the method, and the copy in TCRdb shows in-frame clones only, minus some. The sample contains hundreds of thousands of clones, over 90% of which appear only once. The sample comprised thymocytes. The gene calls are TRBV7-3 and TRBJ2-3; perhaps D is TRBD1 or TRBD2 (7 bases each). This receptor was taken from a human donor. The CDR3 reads CASSLTGGGRSTDTQYF. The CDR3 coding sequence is TGTGCCAGCAGCTTAACAGGGGGCGGGAGAAGCACAGATACGCAGTATTTT.